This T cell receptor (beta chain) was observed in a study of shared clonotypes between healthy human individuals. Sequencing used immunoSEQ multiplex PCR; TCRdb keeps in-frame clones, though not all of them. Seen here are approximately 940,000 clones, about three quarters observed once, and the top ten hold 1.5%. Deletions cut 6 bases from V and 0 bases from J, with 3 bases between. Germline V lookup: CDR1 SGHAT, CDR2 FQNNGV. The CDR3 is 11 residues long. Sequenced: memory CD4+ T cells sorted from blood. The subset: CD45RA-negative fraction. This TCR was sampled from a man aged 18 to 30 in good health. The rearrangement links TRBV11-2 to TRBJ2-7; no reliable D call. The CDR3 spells CASRYSYEQYF. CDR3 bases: TGTGCCAGCAGGTACTCCTACGAGCAGTACTTC.